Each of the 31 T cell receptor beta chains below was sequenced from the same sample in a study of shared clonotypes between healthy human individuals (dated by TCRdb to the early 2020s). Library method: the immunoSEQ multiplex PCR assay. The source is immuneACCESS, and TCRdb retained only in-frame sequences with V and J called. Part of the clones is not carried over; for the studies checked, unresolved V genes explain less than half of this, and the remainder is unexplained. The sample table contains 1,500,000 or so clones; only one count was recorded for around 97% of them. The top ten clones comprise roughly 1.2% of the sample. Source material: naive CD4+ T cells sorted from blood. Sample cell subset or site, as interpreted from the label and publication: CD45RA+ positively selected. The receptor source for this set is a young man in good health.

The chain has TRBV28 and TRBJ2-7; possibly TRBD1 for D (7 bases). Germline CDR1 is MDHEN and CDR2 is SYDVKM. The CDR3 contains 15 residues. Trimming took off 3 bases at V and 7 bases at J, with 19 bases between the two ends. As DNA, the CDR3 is TGTGCCAGCAGTTTGTGGGGGGACAGCGGTGGGGAGCAGTACTTC. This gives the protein CASSLWGDSGGEQYF.

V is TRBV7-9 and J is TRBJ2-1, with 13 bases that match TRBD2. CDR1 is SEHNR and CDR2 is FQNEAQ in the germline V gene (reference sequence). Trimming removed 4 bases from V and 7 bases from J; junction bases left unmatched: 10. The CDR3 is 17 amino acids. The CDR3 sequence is CASSSTTGLAGVNEQFF. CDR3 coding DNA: TGTGCCAGCAGCTCGACCACCGGACTAGCGGGAGTAAATGAGCAGTTCTTC.

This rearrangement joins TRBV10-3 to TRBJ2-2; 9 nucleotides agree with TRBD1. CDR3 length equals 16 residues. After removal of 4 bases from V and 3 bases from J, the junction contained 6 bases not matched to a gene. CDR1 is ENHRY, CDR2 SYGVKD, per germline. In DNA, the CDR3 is TGTGCCATCAGTGTTAGTCGGACAGGGGACACCGGGGAGCTGTTTTTT. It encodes CAISVSRTGDTGELFF.

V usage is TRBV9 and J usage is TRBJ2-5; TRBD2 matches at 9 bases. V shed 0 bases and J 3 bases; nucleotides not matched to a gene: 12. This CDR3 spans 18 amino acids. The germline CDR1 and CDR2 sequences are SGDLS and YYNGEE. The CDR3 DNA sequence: TGTGCCAGCAGCGTAGCTCCCCCCTCTAGCGGGGTAGAAGAGACCCAGTACTTC. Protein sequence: CASSVAPPSSGVEETQYF.

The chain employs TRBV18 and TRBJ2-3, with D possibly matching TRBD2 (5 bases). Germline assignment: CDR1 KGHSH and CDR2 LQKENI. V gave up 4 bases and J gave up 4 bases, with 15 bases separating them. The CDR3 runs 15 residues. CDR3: CASSLPGKPADTQYF. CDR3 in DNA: TGTGCCAGCTCACTTCCGGGAAAGCCAGCAGATACGCAGTATTTT.

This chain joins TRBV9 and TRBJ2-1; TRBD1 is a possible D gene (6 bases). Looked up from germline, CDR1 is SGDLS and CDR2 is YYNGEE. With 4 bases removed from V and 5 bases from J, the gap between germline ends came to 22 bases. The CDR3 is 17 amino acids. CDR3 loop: CASSPTETGRLDNEQFF. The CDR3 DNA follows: TGTGCCAGCAGCCCAACCGAGACAGGCCGGTTAGACAATGAGCAGTTCTTC.

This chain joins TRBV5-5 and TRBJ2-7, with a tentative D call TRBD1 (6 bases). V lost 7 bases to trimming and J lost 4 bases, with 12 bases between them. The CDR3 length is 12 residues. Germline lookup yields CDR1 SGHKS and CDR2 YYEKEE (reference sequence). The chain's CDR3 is CASQQGAYEQYF. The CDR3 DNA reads TGTGCCAGCCAACAGGGAGCTTACGAGCAGTACTTC. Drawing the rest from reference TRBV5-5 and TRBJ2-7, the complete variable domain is DAGVTQSPTHLIKTRGQQVTLRCSPISGHKSVSWYQQVLGQGPQFIFQYYEKEERGRGNFPDRFSARQFPNYSSELNVNALLLGDSALYLCASQQGAYEQYFGPGTRLTVT.

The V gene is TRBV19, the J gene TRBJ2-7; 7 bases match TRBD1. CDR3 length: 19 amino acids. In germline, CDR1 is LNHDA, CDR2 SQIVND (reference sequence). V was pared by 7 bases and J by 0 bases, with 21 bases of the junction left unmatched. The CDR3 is CASKGRPGTEVRSSYEQYF. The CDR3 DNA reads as TGTGCCAGTAAGGGGAGACCCGGGACAGAGGTCCGAAGCTCCTACGAGCAGTACTTC.

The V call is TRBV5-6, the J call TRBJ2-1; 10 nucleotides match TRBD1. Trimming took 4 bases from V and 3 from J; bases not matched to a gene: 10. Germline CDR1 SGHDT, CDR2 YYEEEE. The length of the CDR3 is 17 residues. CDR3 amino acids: CASSPGTGEVSYNEQFF. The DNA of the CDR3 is TGTGCCAGCAGCCCCGGGACAGGGGAAGTAAGCTACAATGAGCAGTTCTTC.

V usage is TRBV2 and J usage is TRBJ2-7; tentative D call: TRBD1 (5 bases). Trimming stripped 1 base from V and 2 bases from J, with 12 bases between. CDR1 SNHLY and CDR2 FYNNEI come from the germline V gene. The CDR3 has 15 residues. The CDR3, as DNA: TGTGCCAGCAGTGAAGAAGTAGGGGTGACCTACGAGCAGTACTTC. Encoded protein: CASSEEVGVTYEQYF.

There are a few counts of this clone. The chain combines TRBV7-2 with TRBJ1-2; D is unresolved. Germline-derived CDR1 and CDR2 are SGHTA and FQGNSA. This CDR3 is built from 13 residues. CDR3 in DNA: TGTGCTTGCAGCTTTAGGACCGGTTATGGCTACACCTTC. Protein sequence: CACSFRTGYGYTF.

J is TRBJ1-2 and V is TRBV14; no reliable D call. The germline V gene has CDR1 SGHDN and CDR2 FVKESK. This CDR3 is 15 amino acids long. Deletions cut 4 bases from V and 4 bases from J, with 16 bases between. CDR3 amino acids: CASSPLRQASYGYTF. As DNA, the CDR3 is TGTGCCAGCAGCCCTCTTAGGCAGGCCTCCTATGGCTACACCTTC.

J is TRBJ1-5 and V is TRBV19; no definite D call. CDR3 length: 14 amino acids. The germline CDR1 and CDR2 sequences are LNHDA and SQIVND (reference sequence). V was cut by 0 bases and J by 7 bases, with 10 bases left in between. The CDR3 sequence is CASSIEGKGQPQHF. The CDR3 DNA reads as TGTGCCAGTAGTATAGAGGGAAAGGGCCAGCCCCAGCATTTT. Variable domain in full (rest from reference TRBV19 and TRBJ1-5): DGGITQSPKYLFRKEGQNVTLSCEQNLNHDAMYWYRQDPGQGLRLIYYSQIVNDFQKGDIAEGYSVSREKKESFPLTVTSAQKNPTAFYLCASSIEGKGQPQHFGDGTRLSIL.

For the CDR3, the DNA is TGTGCCAGCAGCTTACAGAGACAGGGCCCTACGGACTACGAGCAGTACTTC. As protein: CASSLQRQGPTDYEQYF. V is TRBV11-3 and J is TRBJ2-7, with TRBD1 matching over 7 bases. Germline CDR1 reads SGHNT; CDR2 reads YENEEA. V trimming: 2 bases; J trimming: 3 bases; junction bases outside the gene matches: 13. The CDR3 extends over 17 amino acids.

CDR3 in DNA: TGTGCCAGCAGTGAGAGCTATACGGGTAGCAATCAGCCCCAGCATTTT. Its translation is CASSESYTGSNQPQHF. The V and J genes are TRBV27 and TRBJ1-5, with D unclear. Trimming cost V 5 bases and J 0 bases, with 14 bases left between them. The CDR3 covers 16 residues. Germline loops: CDR1 MNHEY, CDR2 SMNVEV (reference sequence).

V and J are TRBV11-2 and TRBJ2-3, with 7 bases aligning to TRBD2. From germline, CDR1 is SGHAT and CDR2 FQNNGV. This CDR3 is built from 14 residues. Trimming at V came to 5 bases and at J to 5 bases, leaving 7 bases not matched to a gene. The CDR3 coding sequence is TGTGCCAGCAGCCAAGGGGCTAGCGGAGATACGCAGTATTTT. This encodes CASSQGASGDTQYF.

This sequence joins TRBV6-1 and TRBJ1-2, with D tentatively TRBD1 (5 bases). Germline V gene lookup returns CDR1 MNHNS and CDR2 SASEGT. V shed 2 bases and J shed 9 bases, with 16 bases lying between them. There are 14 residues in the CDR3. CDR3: CASSEQGRGTSYTF. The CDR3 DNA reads TGTGCCAGCAGTGAACAGGGACGCGGGACCAGCTACACCTTC.

CDR3 in amino acids: CASSPNGAVGANVLTF. DNA of the CDR3: TGTGCCAGCAGCCCCAACGGGGCAGTTGGGGCCAACGTCCTGACTTTC. J is TRBJ2-6 and V is TRBV5-4; D tentatively fits TRBD1 or TRBD2 (5 bases each). The CDR3 extends over 16 amino acids. Germline-derived CDR1 and CDR2 are SGHNT and YYREEE (reference sequence). Trimming took 4 bases from V and 3 from J, leaving 14 bases between them.

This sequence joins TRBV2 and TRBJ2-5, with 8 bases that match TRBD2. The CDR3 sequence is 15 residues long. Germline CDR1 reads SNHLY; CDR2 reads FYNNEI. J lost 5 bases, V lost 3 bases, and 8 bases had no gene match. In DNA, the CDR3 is TGTGCCAGCAGTGACAGGACTAGCTGGGTGGAGACCCAGTACTTC. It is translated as CASSDRTSWVETQYF. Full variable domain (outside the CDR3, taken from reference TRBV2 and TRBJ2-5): EPEVTQTPSHQVTQMGQEVILRCVPISNHLYFYWYRQILGQKVEFLVSFYNNEISEKSEIFDDQFSVERPDGSNFTLKIRSTKLEDSAMYFCASSDRTSWVETQYFGPGTRLLVL.

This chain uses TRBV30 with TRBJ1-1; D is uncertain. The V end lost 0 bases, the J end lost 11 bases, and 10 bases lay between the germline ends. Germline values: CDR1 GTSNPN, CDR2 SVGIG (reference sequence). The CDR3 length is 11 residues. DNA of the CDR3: TGTGCCTGGAGTGTACCCACAGAGGCTTTCTTT. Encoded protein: CAWSVPTEAFF.

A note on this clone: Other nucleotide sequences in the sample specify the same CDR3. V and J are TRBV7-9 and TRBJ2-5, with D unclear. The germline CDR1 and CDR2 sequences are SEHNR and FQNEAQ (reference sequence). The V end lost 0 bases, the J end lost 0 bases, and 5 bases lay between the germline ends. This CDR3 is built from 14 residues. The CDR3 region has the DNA TGTGCCAGCAGCTTAGCAGCGTACCAAGAGACCCAGTACTTC. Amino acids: CASSLAAYQETQYF.

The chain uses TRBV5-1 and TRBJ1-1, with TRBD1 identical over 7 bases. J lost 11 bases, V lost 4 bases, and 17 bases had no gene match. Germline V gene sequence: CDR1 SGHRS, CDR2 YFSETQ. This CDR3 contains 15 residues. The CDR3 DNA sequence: TGCGCCAGCAGCAGAGGGACAGTAGTGGAGTTTAGGGCTTTCTTT. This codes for CASSRGTVVEFRAFF.

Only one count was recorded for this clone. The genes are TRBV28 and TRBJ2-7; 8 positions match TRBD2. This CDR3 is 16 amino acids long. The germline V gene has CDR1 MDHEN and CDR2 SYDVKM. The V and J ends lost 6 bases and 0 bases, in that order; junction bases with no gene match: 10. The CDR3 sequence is CASRLAAGGPSYEQYF. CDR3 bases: TGTGCCAGCAGGTTAGCGGCGGGGGGCCCCTCCTACGAGCAGTACTTC.

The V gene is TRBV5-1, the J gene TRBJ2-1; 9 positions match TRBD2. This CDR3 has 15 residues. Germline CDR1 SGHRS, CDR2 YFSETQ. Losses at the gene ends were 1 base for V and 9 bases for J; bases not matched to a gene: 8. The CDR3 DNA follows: TGCGCCAGCAGCTTGCCGGCGGGAGGGCCCGCTGAGCAGTTCTTC. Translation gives CASSLPAGGPAEQFF.

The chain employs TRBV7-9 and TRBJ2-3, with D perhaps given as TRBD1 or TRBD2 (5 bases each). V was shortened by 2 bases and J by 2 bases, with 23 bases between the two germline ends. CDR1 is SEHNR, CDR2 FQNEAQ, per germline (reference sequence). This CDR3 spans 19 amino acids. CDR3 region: CASSLILNWQGLATDTQYF. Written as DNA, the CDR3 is TGTGCCAGCAGCTTAATTTTGAACTGGCAGGGCCTAGCCACAGATACGCAGTATTTT.

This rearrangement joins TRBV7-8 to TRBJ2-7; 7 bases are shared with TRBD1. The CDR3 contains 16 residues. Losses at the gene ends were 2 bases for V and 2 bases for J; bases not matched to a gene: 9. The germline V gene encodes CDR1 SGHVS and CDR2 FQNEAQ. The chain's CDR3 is CASSLFPTGQPYEQYF. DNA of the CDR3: TGTGCCAGCAGCTTATTCCCTACGGGACAGCCCTACGAGCAGTACTTC. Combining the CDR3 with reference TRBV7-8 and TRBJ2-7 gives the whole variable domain GAGVSQSPRYKVAKRGQDVALRCDPISGHVSLFWYQQALGQGPEFLTYFQNEAQLDKSGLPSDRFFAERPEGSVSTLKIQRTQQEDSAVYLCASSLFPTGQPYEQYFGPGTRLTVT.

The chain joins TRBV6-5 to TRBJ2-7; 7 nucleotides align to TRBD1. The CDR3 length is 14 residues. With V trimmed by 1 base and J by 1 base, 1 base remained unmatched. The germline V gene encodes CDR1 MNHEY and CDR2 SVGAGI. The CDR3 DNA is TGTGCCAGCAGTTACTTGACAGGGTCCTACGAGCAGTACTTC. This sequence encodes CASSYLTGSYEQYF.

The CDR3 sequence: CASSSHHLSVQPQHF. The CDR3 nucleotides are TGTGCCAGCAGTTCTCATCACCTTTCGGTCCAGCCCCAGCATTTT. V is TRBV28 and J is TRBJ1-5; unclear D gene. Germline-derived CDR1 and CDR2 are MDHEN and SYDVKM. V was clipped by 4 bases and J by 7 bases, with 17 bases between them. CDR3 size: 15 residues.

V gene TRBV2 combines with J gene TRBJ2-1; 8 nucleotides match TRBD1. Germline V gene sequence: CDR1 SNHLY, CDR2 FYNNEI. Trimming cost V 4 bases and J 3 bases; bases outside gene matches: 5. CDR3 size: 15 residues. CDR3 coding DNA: TGTGCCAGCAGTGTGGACAGGGTCCTCTACAATGAGCAGTTCTTC. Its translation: CASSVDRVLYNEQFF.

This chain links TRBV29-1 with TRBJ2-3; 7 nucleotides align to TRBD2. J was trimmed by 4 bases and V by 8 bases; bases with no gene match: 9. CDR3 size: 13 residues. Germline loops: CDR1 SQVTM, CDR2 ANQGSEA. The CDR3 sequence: CSTSGNGADTQYF. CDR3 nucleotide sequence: TGCAGCACAAGCGGGAACGGGGCAGATACGCAGTATTTT.

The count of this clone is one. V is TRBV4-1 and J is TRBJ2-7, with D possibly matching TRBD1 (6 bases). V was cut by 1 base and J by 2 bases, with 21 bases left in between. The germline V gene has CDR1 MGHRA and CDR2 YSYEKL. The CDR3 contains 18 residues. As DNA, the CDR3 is TGCGCCAGCAGCCAAGGAAACCTCCGGGACACGAAAACCTACGAGCAGTACTTC. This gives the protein CASSQGNLRDTKTYEQYF.